These 19 T cell receptor beta chains came from one sample sequenced in a study of T cell clonality in common variable immunodeficiency. Generated by immunoSEQ multiplex PCR, the TCRdb table keeps only in-frame clones and is missing some. The table lists about 52,000 clones, with no singletons. The sample consisted of peripheral blood mononuclear cells. The receptors stem from a person aged 18-70 years in good health.

About this clone: The CDR3 end lies 3 residues beyond the end of the read and is filled in from the germline J gene. The chain recombines TRBV10-2 with TRBJ1-2; the match to TRBD1 covers 7 bases. The CDR3 sequence is 15 residues long. Germline loops: CDR1 WSHSY, CDR2 SAAADI. V trimming: 0 bases; J trimming: 6 bases; junction bases outside the gene matches: 7. CDR3 bases read: TGCGCCAGCAGTGAGTCTTGGCAGGGGGAAAATGGC. The encoded protein is CASSESWQGENG. The whole CDR3 is CASSESWQGENGYTF.

This clone showed up many times. The covered CDR3 bases are TGTGCCAGCAGTTCATCCACTAGCGGGTACTCCTACGAG. This codes for CASSSSTSGYSYE. The whole CDR3 sequence reads CASSSSTSGYSYEQYF. V and J are TRBV6-2 or TRBV6-3 and TRBJ2-7, with 9 bases fitting TRBD2. The read is 3 residues too short to cover the CDR3 end, so that end is filled in from the germline J gene. This CDR3 is 16 amino acids long. Germline V CDR1 and CDR2: MNHEY, SVGEGT. The V gene end was trimmed by 4 bases and the J gene end by 0 bases; junction bases not matched to a gene: 7.

This clone was observed many times. The CDR3 goes on 3 residues after the read ends, and that part is filled in from the germline J gene. V gene TRBV13 combines with J gene TRBJ1-3; D perhaps matches TRBD1 (5 bases). The V end was cut by 0 bases, the J end by 0 bases, with 12 bases between. The CDR3 extends over 17 amino acids. Germline CDR1 reads PRHDT; CDR2 reads FYEKMQ (reference sequence). CDR3 bases read: TGTGCCAGCAGCTTAGGGACAGATAGATTCTCTGGAAACACC. Protein sequence: CASSLGTDRFSGNT. The CDR3 in full is CASSLGTDRFSGNTIYF.

This clone turned up a few times. The read comes to an end 3 residues before the CDR3 does, leaving the germline J gene to fill in the end. The J gene is TRBJ2-3, the V gene TRBV5-8; perhaps TRBD1 as D (6 bases). CDR3 length: 15 amino acids. Trimming cost V 1 base and J 0 bases, with 9 bases left between them. CDR1 is SGHTS and CDR2 is YDEGEE in the germline V gene. CDR3 region: CASSLLGASTDTQYF. The CDR3 bases that were read are TGTGCCAGCAGCTTGTTGGGGGCTAGCACAGATACG.

Worth noting for this clone: The CDR3 is cut off 3 residues early in the read; its end comes from the germline J gene. The J gene is TRBJ2-3, the V gene TRBV18; TRBD2 matches 10 bases. The length of the CDR3 is 15 residues. The germline V gene encodes CDR1 KGHSH and CDR2 LQKENI. CDR3 bases read: TGTGCCAGCCAGTTAGCGGGGGGCCGTGAAGAGACG. This gives the protein CASQLAGGREET. The complete CDR3 reads CASQLAGGREETQYF. Full variable domain (outside the CDR3, taken from reference TRBV18 and TRBJ2-3): NAGVMQNPRHLVRRRGQEARLRCSPMKGHSHVYWYRQLPEEGLKFMVYLQKENIIDESGMPKERFSAEFPKEGPSILRIQQVVRGDSAAYFCASQLAGGREETQYFGPGTRLTVL.

This clone was found many times. Read data end 3 residues before the CDR3 end; the end is taken from the germline J gene. The chain recombines TRBV5-6 with TRBJ1-2, with D possibly matching TRBD1 (5 bases). Germline lookup yields CDR1 SGHDT and CDR2 YYEEEE. Trimming removed 4 bases at V and 6 bases at J, with 13 bases between. The CDR3 extends over 13 amino acids. The covered CDR3 bases are TGTGCCAGCAGCAAAATCCGGGGGAATGGC. Amino acids: CASSKIRGNG. The entire CDR3 protein is CASSKIRGNGYTF.

This clone was observed at least ten times. Read data end 3 residues before the CDR3 end; the end is taken from the germline J gene. The V gene is TRBV5-6, the J gene TRBJ2-7; D unresolved. This CDR3 has 15 amino acids. Germline loops: CDR1 SGHDT, CDR2 YYEEEE. V was shortened by 2 bases and J by 1 base, with 13 bases between the two germline ends. CDR3 bases read: TGTGCCAGCAGCTTCTTGGGCAGAATATCCTACGAG. It specifies CASSFLGRISYE. The whole CDR3 sequence is CASSFLGRISYEQYF.

In this sample, this clone turned up a few times. The CDR3 goes on 3 residues after the read ends, and that part is filled in from the germline J gene. The chain carries TRBV7-8 and TRBJ1-1; 8 nucleotides align to TRBD1. The CDR3 is 15 residues long. Germline V lookup: CDR1 SGHVS, CDR2 FQNEAQ. Germline trimming cut 5 bases from V and 0 bases from J; bases unmatched to any gene: 5. CDR3 bases read: TGTGCCAGCAGCAGCAGGGGGCAGGTGAACACTGAA. Its protein is CASSSRGQVNTE. The CDR3 reads in full as CASSSRGQVNTEAFF. Variable domain in full (rest from reference TRBV7-8 and TRBJ1-1): GAGVSQSPRYKVAKRGQDVALRCDPISGHVSLFWYQQALGQGPEFLTYFQNEAQLDKSGLPSDRFFAERPEGSVSTLKIQRTQQEDSAVYLCASSSRGQVNTEAFFGQGTRLTVV.

The sample holds many counts of this clone. The read gets to within 3 residues of the CDR3 end, and the germline J gene fills in the rest. The V gene is TRBV5-1, the J gene TRBJ1-1; D gene uncertain. Per germline, CDR1 SGHRS and CDR2 YFSETQ. This CDR3 has 13 residues. The CDR3 region is CASSIAAEETAFF. The CDR3 bases that were read are TGCGCCAGCAGCATAGCGGCCGAAGAGACC.

CDR3 residues: CASSSGDTEAFF. The part of the CDR3 DNA that was read is TGTGCCAGCAGCTCAGGTGACACTGAA. The rearrangement uses TRBV5-5 and TRBJ1-1; D gene uncertain. The CDR3 goes on 3 residues after the read ends, and that part is filled in from the germline J gene. The V and J ends lost 3 bases and 3 bases respectively, with 6 bases between them. There are 12 residues in the CDR3. Germline CDR1 is SGHKS and CDR2 is YYEKEE (reference sequence).

This clone was recorded at least ten times. The read finishes 3 residues shy of the CDR3 end, and the germline J gene is used to complete it. The chain carries TRBV29-1 and TRBJ1-4; 7 bases are a match to TRBD1. V lost 5 bases, J lost 0 bases, and 6 bases stayed unmatched. Germline CDR1 SQVTM, CDR2 ANQGSEA. The CDR3 spans 15 residues. The CDR3 protein is CSVSTGSATNEKLFF. The sequenced CDR3 bases are TGCAGCGTTTCGACAGGGTCAGCAACTAATGAAAAA.

This clone was observed many times. The read ends 3 residues before the CDR3 terminus; that terminus is restored from the germline J gene. The rearrangement uses TRBV18 and TRBJ2-3; D remains ambiguous. There are 14 residues in the CDR3. Germline V gene sequence: CDR1 KGHSH, CDR2 LQKENI. With 2 bases removed from V and 0 bases from J, the gap between germline ends came to 6 bases. CDR3 DNA (partial): TGTGCCAGCTCACCAGGCCCTAGCACAGATACG. Protein sequence: CASSPGPSTDT. The full CDR3 protein reads CASSPGPSTDTQYF.

This clone was counted many times. The read falls 3 residues short of the CDR3 end, and the missing part is taken from the germline J gene. The gene calls are TRBV18 and TRBJ1-3, with D possibly TRBD1 on 6 matching bases. V lost 1 base to trimming and J lost 4 bases, with 14 bases between them. The length of the CDR3 is 16 residues. CDR1 and CDR2 from the germline V gene are KGHSH and LQKENI. The sequenced CDR3 bases are TGTGCCAGCTCACCACAGGCCAGGGGCTCGGGAAACACC. Its translation: CASSPQARGSGNT. The complete CDR3 sequence is CASSPQARGSGNTIYF.

Ten or more counts support this clone. The sequenced fragment ends 3 residues before the CDR3 boundary, so the rest is inferred from the germline J gene. The chain employs TRBV19 and TRBJ1-5; the D gene is possibly TRBD1 (6 bases). CDR3 length equals 15 residues. Germline-derived CDR1 and CDR2 are LNHDA and SQIVND (reference sequence). The V end lost 5 bases, the J end lost 0 bases, and 11 bases lay between the germline ends. This chain's CDR3 is CASSQYRVSNQPQHF. The CDR3 bases that were read are TGTGCCAGTAGTCAGTACAGGGTTAGCAATCAGCCC.

The sample holds many counts of this clone. The CDR3 end lies 3 residues beyond the end of the read and is filled in from the germline J gene. The gene calls are TRBV20-1 and TRBJ1-2; 7 nucleotides match TRBD1. The V segment lost 1 base and the J segment 2 bases; nucleotides outside the gene matches: 10. This CDR3 region has 16 residues. Germline CDR1 DFQATT, CDR2 SNEGSKA (reference sequence). The CDR3 DNA, read in part, is TGCAGTGCTAGAGGCTTCCCGACAGGGCTGAACTATGGC. Translation gives CSARGFPTGLNYG. The full CDR3 protein reads CSARGFPTGLNYGYTF.

This clone appeared many times. The observed sequence ends 3 residues before the CDR3 terminus, with the missing tail filled in from the germline J gene. The chain couples TRBV20-1 to TRBJ2-7; TRBD1 matches at 9 bases. Germline CDR1 reads DFQATT; CDR2 reads SNEGSKA (reference sequence). The CDR3 runs 15 residues. Germline trimming cut 6 bases from V and 5 bases from J; bases unmatched to any gene: 14. The CDR3 DNA, read in part, is TGCAGTGCACCTGATGTACAGGGGGCTTTCGACGAG. It specifies CSAPDVQGAFDE. The CDR3 in its entirety is CSAPDVQGAFDEQYF.

Ten or more counts support this clone. The read gets to within 3 residues of the CDR3 end, and the germline J gene fills in the rest. The chain combines TRBV20-1 with TRBJ1-1, with a possible D match to TRBD1 (6 bases). V was shortened by 1 base and J by 4 bases, with 10 bases between the two germline ends. The CDR3 sequence is 13 residues long. The germline V gene encodes CDR1 DFQATT and CDR2 SNEGSKA (reference sequence). The sequenced CDR3 bases are TGCAGTGCTAGAGTCCAGGGGACCACTGAA. It codes for CSARVQGTTE. From start to end, the CDR3 is CSARVQGTTEAFF.

A note on this clone: The read comes to an end 3 residues before the CDR3 does, leaving the germline J gene to fill in the end. The J gene is TRBJ2-3, the V gene TRBV7-9; a weak D match, TRBD1 (6 bases). This CDR3 has 15 amino acids. With 1 base removed from V and 4 bases from J, the gap between germline ends came to 12 bases. CDR1 and CDR2 (germline): SEHNR, FQNEAQ (reference sequence). The CDR3 sequence is CASSLGGSGADTQYF. Incomplete CDR3 DNA: TGTGCCAGCAGCTTAGGAGGGTCAGGGGCAGATACG.

This clone has a count of ten or more. Germline is not matched at one junction end, which may reflect a read error. The CDR3 extends 3 residues past the end of the read, so its final part is completed from the germline J gene. The chain recombines TRBV7-7 with TRBJ2-5, with TRBD2 matching over 9 bases. Germline V gene lookup returns CDR1 SSHAT and CDR2 FNYEAQ (reference sequence). This CDR3 region has 14 residues. The CDR3 loop is CASSLTSGQETQYF. CDR3 DNA, as far as it was read: TGTGCTAGCAGCTTAACTAGCGGGCAAGAGACC.